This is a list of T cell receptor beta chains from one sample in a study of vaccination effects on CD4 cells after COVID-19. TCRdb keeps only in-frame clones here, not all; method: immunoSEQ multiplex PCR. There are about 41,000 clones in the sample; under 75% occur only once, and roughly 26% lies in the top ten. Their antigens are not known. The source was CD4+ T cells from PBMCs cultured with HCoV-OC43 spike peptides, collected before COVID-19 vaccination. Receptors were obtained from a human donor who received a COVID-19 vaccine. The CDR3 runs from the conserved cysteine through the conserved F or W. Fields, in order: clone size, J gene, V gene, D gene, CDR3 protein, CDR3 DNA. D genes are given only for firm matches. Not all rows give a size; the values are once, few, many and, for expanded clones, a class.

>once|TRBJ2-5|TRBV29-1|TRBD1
CSVVKGAAETQYF
TGCAGCGTTGTGAAGGGGGCTGCGGAGACCCAGTACTTC
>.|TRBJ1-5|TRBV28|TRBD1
CASSSPGQGSQPQHF
TGTGCCAGCAGTTCTCCGGGACAGGGGAGTCAGCCCCAGCATTTT
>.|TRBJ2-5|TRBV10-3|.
CAISESHGPGETQYF
TGTGCCATCAGTGAGTCGCACGGACCCGGGGAGACCCAGTACTTC
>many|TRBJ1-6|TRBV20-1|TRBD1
CSASIMDRREAPLHF
TGCAGTGCTAGTATTATGGACAGGAGAGAAGCACCCCTCCACTTT
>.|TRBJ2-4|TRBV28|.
CASSNRGQMKNIQYF
TGTGCCAGCAGTAACCGGGGACAAATGAAAAACATTCAGTACTTC
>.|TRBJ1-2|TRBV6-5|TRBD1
CASRPGQGAQGGYTF
TGTGCCAGCAGGCCGGGACAGGGGGCGCAGGGTGGCTACACCTTC
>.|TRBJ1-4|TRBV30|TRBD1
CAWRITGANEKLFF
TGTGCCTGGAGGATTACAGGGGCTAATGAAAAACTGTTTTTT
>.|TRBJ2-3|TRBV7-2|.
CASSHGTSSQDTQYF
TGTGCCAGCAGCCACGGGACCTCCTCACAGGATACGCAGTATTTT
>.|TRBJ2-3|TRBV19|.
CASSIYPAGRTDTQYF
TGTGCCAGTAGTATTTACCCAGCGGGCCGCACAGATACGCAGTATTTT
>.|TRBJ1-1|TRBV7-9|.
CASSSRMGNTEAFF
TGTGCCAGCAGCTCAAGGATGGGGAACACTGAAGCTTTCTTT
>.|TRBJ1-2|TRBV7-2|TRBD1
CASSLDRGNHGYTF
TGTGCCAGCAGCTTAGACAGGGGTAATCATGGCTACACCTTC
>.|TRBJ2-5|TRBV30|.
CACGEFGETQYF
TGTGCCTGTGGGGAGTTCGGAGAGACCCAGTACTTC
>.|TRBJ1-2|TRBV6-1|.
CASSEQGGYGYTF
TGTGCCAGCAGTGAACAGGGAGGATATGGCTACACCTTC
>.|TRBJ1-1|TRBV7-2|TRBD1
CASDRGNTEAFF
TGTGCCAGCGACAGGGGGAACACTGAAGCTTTCTTT
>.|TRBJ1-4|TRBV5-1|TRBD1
CASSSGQLNEKLFF
TGCGCCAGCAGCTCGGGACAGCTTAATGAAAAACTGTTTTTT
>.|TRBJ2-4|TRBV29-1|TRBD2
CSVAGLAGRAKNIQYF
TGCAGCGTTGCGGGACTAGCGGGTCGGGCCAAAAACATTCAGTACTTC
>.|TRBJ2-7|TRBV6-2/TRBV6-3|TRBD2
CASSSTSGVSYEQYF
TGTGCCAGCAGTTCGACTAGCGGGGTCTCCTACGAGCAGTACTTC
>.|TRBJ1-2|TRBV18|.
CASSSDTTTGYGYTF
TGTGCCAGCTCATCAGACACCACTACGGGCTATGGCTACACCTTC
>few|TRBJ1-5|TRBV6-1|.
CASGTNQPQHF
TGTGCCAGCGGGACCAATCAGCCCCAGCATTTT
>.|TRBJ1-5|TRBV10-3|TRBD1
CAISEGQGNQPQHF
TGTGCCATCAGTGAAGGACAGGGGAATCAGCCCCAGCATTTT
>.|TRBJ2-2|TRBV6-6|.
CASSYLGTGELFF
TGTGCCAGCAGTTACCTGGGTACCGGGGAGCTGTTTTTT
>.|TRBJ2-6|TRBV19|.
CASSIGVPRSGANVLTF
TGTGCCAGTAGTATAGGCGTACCTCGCTCTGGGGCCAACGTCCTGACTTTC
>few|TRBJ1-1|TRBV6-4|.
CASSAEGGTEAFF
TGTGCCAGCAGTGCAGAAGGGGGGACTGAAGCTTTCTTT
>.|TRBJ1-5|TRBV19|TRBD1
CASRSTGDSNQPQHF
TGTGCCAGTAGGTCGACAGGGGATAGCAATCAGCCCCAGCATTTT
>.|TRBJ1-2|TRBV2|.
CASIRGGINYGYTF
TGTGCCAGCATAAGGGGGGGAATAAACTATGGCTACACCTTC
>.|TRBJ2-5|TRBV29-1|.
CSVEDLETQYF
TGCAGCGTTGAAGATTTGGAGACCCAGTACTTC
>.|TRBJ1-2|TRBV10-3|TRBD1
CAIIEPGQGLSGYTF
TGTGCCATCATTGAACCGGGACAGGGGTTGTCTGGCTACACCTTC
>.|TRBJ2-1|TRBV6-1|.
CASSEVGRGIRNEQFF
TGTGCCAGCAGTGAAGTGGGCAGGGGTATTCGCAATGAGCAGTTCTTC
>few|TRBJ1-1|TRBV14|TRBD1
CASSLQGGWAFF
TGTGCCAGCAGCCTCCAGGGGGGATGGGCTTTCTTT
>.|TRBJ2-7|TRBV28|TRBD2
CASSLLTGALLAGGLGYEQYF
TGTGCCAGCAGTTTATTGACAGGGGCGCTTCTAGCGGGAGGGCTTGGCTACGAGCAGTACTTC
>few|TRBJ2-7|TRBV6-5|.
CASSRRSYEQYF
TGTGCCAGCAGTAGGAGGTCCTACGAGCAGTACTTC
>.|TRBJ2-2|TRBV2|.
CASSVGGTTGELFF
TGTGCCAGCAGTGTCGGAGGGACGACCGGGGAGCTGTTTTTT
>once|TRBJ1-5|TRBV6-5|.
CASSPGRNQPQHF
TGTGCCAGCAGTCCGGGGCGCAATCAGCCCCAGCATTTT
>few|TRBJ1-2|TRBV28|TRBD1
CASRFRGRYGYTF
TGTGCCAGCAGATTCAGGGGGCGATATGGCTACACCTTC
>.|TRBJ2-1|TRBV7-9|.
CASSRTDRFTYNEQFF
TGTGCCAGCAGCCGGACGGACAGATTTACCTACAATGAGCAGTTCTTC
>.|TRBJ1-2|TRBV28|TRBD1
CASSFRDRHFYGYTF
TGTGCCAGCAGTTTCCGGGACAGGCACTTCTATGGCTACACCTTC
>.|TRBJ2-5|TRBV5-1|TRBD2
CASSWGGGDKETQYF
TGCGCCAGCAGCTGGGGTGGGGGGGATAAAGAGACCCAGTACTTC
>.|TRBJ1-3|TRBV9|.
CASSLAGGAGNTIYF
TGTGCCAGCAGCCTGGCTGGGGGCGCCGGAAACACCATATATTTT
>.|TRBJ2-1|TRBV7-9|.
CASSLSRGGFNNEQFF
TGTGCCAGCAGCTTATCCAGGGGAGGTTTCAACAATGAGCAGTTCTTC
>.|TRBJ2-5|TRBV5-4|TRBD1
CASSPSRQGGETQYF
TGTGCCAGCAGCCCGAGTCGACAGGGTGGGGAGACCCAGTACTTC
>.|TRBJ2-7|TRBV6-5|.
CATSALGGNSYEQYF
TGTGCCACCTCAGCACTTGGGGGAAACTCCTACGAGCAGTACTTC
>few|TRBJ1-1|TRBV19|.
CASSKGPGRAFF
TGTGCCAGTAGTAAGGGGCCAGGCCGGGCTTTCTTT
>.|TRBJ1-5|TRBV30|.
CAWSMRQDSNQPQHF
TGTGCCTGGAGTATGAGACAGGATAGCAATCAGCCCCAGCATTTT
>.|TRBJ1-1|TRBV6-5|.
CASSSGQVNTEAFF
TGTGCCAGCAGCTCGGGGCAGGTGAACACTGAAGCTTTCTTT